This T cell receptor beta chain is from a study of radiotherapy plus CTLA-4 blockade in lung cancer. Looking at the study overall: Disease control was achieved by around 32% of patients, and objective responses by 18%.

The table lists this clone with a few counts. What it recognizes is unknown. TCRdb's copy holds only in-frame clones and misses some; the assay was immunoSEQ multiplex PCR. The table lists around 110,000 clones, approximately 81% of them singletons. This CDR3 region has 16 residues. V gave up 4 bases and J gave up 2 bases, with 18 bases separating them. Germline V gene sequence: CDR1 SGHRS, CDR2 YFSETQ. Patients had chemo-refractory metastatic non-small-cell lung cancer and received focal radiation plus CTLA-4 blockade that used ipilimumab. Study conclusions and caveats: Response, reportedly, was best predicted by interferon-beta along with early blood T cell clone dynamics. Clones derived from tumor TCRs expanded in blood after radiotherapy plus ipilimumab.

The clonotype comes from a human donor with non-small cell lung cancer that progressed on radiotherapy plus ipilimumab. Some clones in this sample may be carry-over from other donors' samples. The chain carries TRBV5-1 and TRBJ2-5; possibly TRBD1 or TRBD2 for D (5 bases each). The sample consisted of peripheral blood, taken from a patient treated with radiotherapy plus ipilimumab. The CDR3 protein is CASSKGPEAPQETQYF. CDR3 in DNA: TGCGCCAGCAGCAAGGGACCAGAAGCCCCTCAAGAGACCCAGTACTTC.